This record covers a single TCR beta chain. The antigen remains undetermined. The data derive from a study of shared clonotypes between healthy human individuals. The junction had 9 bases not matched to a gene; V was cut back by 5 bases and J by 0 bases. CDR1 and CDR2 from the germline V gene are SGHAT and FQNNGV. This CDR3 has 16 residues. Whole-study results and caveats: Clonotype sharing across donors was expected to vary with sequencing depth. Clonotypes that were shared across a handful of donors made up around 5% of naive CD4 clonotypes. The four-donor shared clonotypes exceeded non-shared clonotypes in generation probability, with non-shared ones scoring lower.

Profiled with immunoSEQ multiplex PCR; TCRdb holds only in-frame clones, not every one. This table holds 1 million to 1.2 million clones, 70% to 80% found once. This sequence was found in a young man in good health. Some clones in this sample may be carry-over from other donors' samples. What was sequenced was memory CD4+ T cells from PBMCs. Subset of the sample: CD45RA-negative fraction. The chain has TRBV11-2 and TRBJ2-7; 8 bases line up with TRBD1. CDR3 sequence (DNA): TGTGCCAGCAGCCGCTCAGGGACAGGTGGCTCCTACGAGCAGTACTTC. It is translated as CASSRSGTGGSYEQYF. Full variable domain (outside the CDR3, taken from reference TRBV11-2 and TRBJ2-7): EAGVAQSPRYKIIEKRQSVAFWCNPISGHATLYWYQQILGQGPKLLIQFQNNGVVDDSQLPKDRFSAERLKGVDSTLKIQPAKLEDSAVYLCASSRSGTGGSYEQYFGPGTRLTVT.